This T cell receptor beta chain comes out of a study of blood T cell repertoires in COVID-19. On the study more broadly: Sites across the United States, Italy and Spain contributed samples from acute and convalescent COVID-19. Nucleic acid was either cDNA or gDNA, and it came from T cells, B-cell-depleted T cells, or PBMCs.

Under the authors' procedure: Cell counts per sample came from amplifying reference gene primers. Assay: immunoSEQ multiplex PCR; the TCRdb copy retains only in-frame clones and omits some. The DNA was the basis for D and trimming; V, J and clone size are from that table. The sample has about 140,000 clones; 60% to 85% are singletons. The CDR3 is 15 residues long. Losses at the gene ends were 8 bases for V and 4 bases for J; bases not matched to a gene: 9. CDR1 and CDR2 from the germline V gene are MGHDK and SYGVNS. This clone was detected a few times. This sequence was found in a woman of 80 years or more with active or convalescent COVID-19. Source material: peripheral blood. The chain carries TRBV25-1 and TRBJ2-3; TRBD2 agrees at 10 bases. CDR3 bases: TGTGCCAGCTCCGGAGCGGGGGGGCAGGCAGATACGCAGTATTTT. Its translation is CASSGAGGQADTQYF.